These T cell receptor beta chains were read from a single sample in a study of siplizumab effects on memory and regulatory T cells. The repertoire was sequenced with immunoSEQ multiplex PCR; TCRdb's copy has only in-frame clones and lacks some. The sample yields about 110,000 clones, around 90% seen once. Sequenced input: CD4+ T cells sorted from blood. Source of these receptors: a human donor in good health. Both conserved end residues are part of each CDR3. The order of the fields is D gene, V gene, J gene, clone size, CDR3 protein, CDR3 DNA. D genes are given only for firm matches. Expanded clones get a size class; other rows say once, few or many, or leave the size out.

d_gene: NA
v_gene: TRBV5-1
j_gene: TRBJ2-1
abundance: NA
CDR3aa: CASTGPGLLDEQFF
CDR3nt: TGCGCCAGCACGGGGCCGGGTTTGCTGGATGAGCAGTTCTTC

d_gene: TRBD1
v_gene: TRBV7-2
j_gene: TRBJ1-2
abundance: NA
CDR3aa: CAGRRTGQGYTF
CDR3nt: TGTGCCGGCAGGCGGACAGGGCAGGGCTACACCTTC

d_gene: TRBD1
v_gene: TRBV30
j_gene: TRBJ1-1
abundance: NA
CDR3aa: CAWDRGPATEAFF
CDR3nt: TGTGCCTGGGACAGGGGCCCCGCGACTGAAGCTTTCTTT

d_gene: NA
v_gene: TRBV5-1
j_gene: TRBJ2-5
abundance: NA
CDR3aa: CASSSQGQKETQYF
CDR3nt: TGCGCCAGCAGCTCTCAAGGACAGAAAGAGACCCAGTACTTC

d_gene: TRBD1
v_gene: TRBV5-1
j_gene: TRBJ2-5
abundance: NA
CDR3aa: CASSLQGAEGETQYF
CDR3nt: TGCGCCAGCAGCTTACAGGGGGCGGAAGGTGAGACCCAGTACTTC

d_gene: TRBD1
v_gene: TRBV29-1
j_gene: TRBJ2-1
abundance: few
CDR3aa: CSVLDRVRSYNEQFF
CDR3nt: TGCAGCGTCCTCGACAGGGTCAGGTCTTACAATGAGCAGTTCTTC

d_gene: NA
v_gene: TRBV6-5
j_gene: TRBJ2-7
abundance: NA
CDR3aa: CASMTRNEQYF
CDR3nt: TGTGCCAGCATGACACGGAACGAGCAGTACTTC

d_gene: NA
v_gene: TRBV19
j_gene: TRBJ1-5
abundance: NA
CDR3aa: CASSTVGHSNQPQHF
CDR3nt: TGTGCCAGTAGTACCGTAGGGCATAGCAATCAGCCCCAGCATTTT

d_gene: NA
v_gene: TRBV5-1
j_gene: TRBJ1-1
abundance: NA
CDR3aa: CASSGEGGTSPEAFF
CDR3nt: TGCGCCAGCAGCGGCGAAGGGGGGACGTCCCCTGAAGCTTTCTTT

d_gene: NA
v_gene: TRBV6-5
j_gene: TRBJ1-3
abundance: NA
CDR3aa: CASSYSVRVGGNTIYF
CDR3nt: TGTGCCAGCAGTTACAGCGTGCGGGTGGGGGGAAACACCATATATTTT

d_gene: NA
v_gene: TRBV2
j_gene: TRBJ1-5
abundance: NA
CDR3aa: CASSEASAGGQPQHF
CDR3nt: TGTGCCAGCAGTGAAGCGTCGGCCGGCGGTCAGCCCCAGCATTTT

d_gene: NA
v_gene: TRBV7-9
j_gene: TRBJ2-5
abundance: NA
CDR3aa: CASSLGRGAGETQYF
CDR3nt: TGTGCCAGCAGCTTAGGGAGGGGGGCAGGAGAGACCCAGTACTTC

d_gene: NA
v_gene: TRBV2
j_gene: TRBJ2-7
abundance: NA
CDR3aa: CASTARLYEQYF
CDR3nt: TGTGCCAGCACTGCCAGGTTATACGAGCAGTACTTC

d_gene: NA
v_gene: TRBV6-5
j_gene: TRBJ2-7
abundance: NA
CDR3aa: CASSYSRGRSYEQYF
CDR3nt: TGTGCCAGCAGTTACTCCCGCGGACGATCCTACGAGCAGTACTTC

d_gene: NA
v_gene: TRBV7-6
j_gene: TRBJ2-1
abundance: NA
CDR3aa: CASSQSLNEQFF
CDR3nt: TGTGCCAGCAGCCAGAGCCTCAATGAGCAGTTCTTC

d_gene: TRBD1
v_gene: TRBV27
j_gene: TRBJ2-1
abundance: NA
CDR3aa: CASSWPGQGLREQFF
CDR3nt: TGTGCCAGCAGTTGGCCGGGACAGGGATTGCGCGAGCAGTTCTTC

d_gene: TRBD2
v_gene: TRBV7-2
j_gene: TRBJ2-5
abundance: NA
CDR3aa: CASSRGLDQETQYF
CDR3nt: TGTGCCAGCAGCCGGGGACTAGACCAAGAGACCCAGTACTTC

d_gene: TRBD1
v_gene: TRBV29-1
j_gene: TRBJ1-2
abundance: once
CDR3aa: CSARTGGSSGYTF
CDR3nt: TGCAGCGCCCGGACAGGGGGCAGCTCTGGCTACACCTTC

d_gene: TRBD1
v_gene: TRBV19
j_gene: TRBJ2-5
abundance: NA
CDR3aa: CASTPGQVFGETQYF
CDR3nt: TGTGCCAGTACCCCGGGACAGGTATTTGGGGAGACCCAGTACTTC

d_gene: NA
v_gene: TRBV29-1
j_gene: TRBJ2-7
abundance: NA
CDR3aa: CSVLSAGPYEQYF
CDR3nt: TGCAGCGTTCTCTCGGCGGGGCCCTACGAGCAGTACTTC

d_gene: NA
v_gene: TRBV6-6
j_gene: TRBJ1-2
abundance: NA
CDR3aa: CASSYRDDAAYGYTF
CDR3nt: TGTGCCAGCAGTTACCGAGACGACGCAGCCTATGGCTACACCTTC

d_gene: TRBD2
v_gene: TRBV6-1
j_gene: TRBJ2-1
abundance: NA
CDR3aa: CASSQEGTSGYYNEQFF
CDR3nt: TGTGCCAGCAGTCAAGAAGGGACTAGCGGGTACTACAATGAGCAGTTCTTC